This T cell receptor beta chain was documented in a study of shared clonotypes between healthy human individuals. Study-wide context: Donor ages ranged 18 to 49 years: two women, a few men.

The germline gives CDR1 SGHRS, CDR2 YFSETQ. CDR3 length equals 16 residues. V gave up 2 bases and J gave up 1 base; unmatched junction bases: 3. For this clone: The antigen is unknown.

Study-level results: The study found about 4.6% of naive CD4 clonotypes shared across a handful of donors.

Division of CD4+ cells produced a CD45RA+ naive subset and a CD45RA-negative memory subset. Profiling relied on immunoSEQ multiplex PCR, and the TCRdb table lists in-frame clones only, not all of them. Seen here are more than 2,000,000 clones, 93% observed once, and the top ten hold under 0.45%. The chain joins TRBV5-1 to TRBJ2-2, with 9 bases matching TRBD2. Sequences were obtained from naive CD4+ T cells from PBMCs. Documented subset: CD45RA+ positively selected. The receptor was isolated from a man aged 18 to 29 in good health. Some clones in this sample may be carry-over from other donors' samples. CDR3 bases: TGCGCCAGCAGCTTATTGACTAGCGGGAACACCGGGGAGCTGTTTTTT. Its translation: CASSLLTSGNTGELFF.